The 15 T cell receptor beta chains below were found in one sample sequenced in a study of beta chain features in type 1 diabetes. The sequenced template was cDNA made from the entire isolated RNA. The assay was immunoSEQ multiplex PCR, and TCRdb's table has in-frame clones only and misses some. The sample lists under 25,000 clones; approximately 50% were seen once. The sequenced sample was stem cell memory CD4+ T cells from blood. Receptors were obtained from a young man in good health.

Only a few counts were recorded for this clone. This chain connects TRBV13 to TRBJ1-4; 11 bases map to TRBD1. CDR1 and CDR2 from the germline V gene are PRHDT and FYEKMQ (reference sequence). The CDR3 runs to 16 residues. V was pared by 5 bases and J by 7 bases, with 9 bases of the junction left unmatched. The CDR3 sequence is CASSLGQGAMGEKLFF. The CDR3 nucleotides are TGTGCCAGCAGCCTCGGACAGGGGGCGATGGGTGAAAAACTGTTTTTT. The whole variable domain, remainder taken from reference TRBV13 and TRBJ1-4, is AAGVIQSPRHLIKEKRETATLKCYPIPRHDTVYWYQQGPGQDPQFLISFYEKMQSDKGSIPDRFSAQQFSDYHSELNMSSLELGDSALYFCASSLGQGAMGEKLFFGSGTQLSVL.

V usage is TRBV7-2 and J usage is TRBJ1-6; 7 positions agree with TRBD1. CDR1 and CDR2 from the germline V gene are SGHTA and FQGNSA. V dropped 5 bases and J dropped 5; count of bases not matched to a gene: 12. The CDR3 length is 17 residues. CDR3 region: CASSIYRDSVHNSPLHF. In DNA form, the CDR3 reads TGTGCCAGCAGCATATACCGGGACAGTGTACATAATTCACCCCTCCACTTT.

This clone showed up just a few times. The chain uses TRBV7-2 and TRBJ2-7, with D possibly TRBD1 on 5 matching bases. This CDR3 has 16 residues. V was trimmed by 5 bases and J by 2 bases, leaving 19 bases between them. Per germline, CDR1 SGHTA and CDR2 FQGNSA. As DNA, the CDR3 is TGTGCCAGCAGCCCTACAAGATACGGACAAGCCTACGAGCAGTACTTC. Protein product: CASSPTRYGQAYEQYF.

The J gene is TRBJ2-2, the V gene TRBV14; TRBD2 is a possible D gene (6 bases). Trimming removed 0 bases from V and 3 bases from J, with 11 bases in between. The CDR3 contains 16 residues. The germline gives CDR1 SGHDN, CDR2 FVKESK. The CDR3 DNA reads TGTGCCAGCAGCCAAGATGGCGGGGAACACACCGGGGAGCTGTTTTTT. Its translation is CASSQDGGEHTGELFF.

The CDR3 reads CASSIDRDNEQFF. In nucleotides, the CDR3 is TGTGCCAGTAGTATCGACAGGGATAATGAGCAGTTCTTC. The chain recombines TRBV19 with TRBJ2-1, with 7 bases fitting TRBD1. There are 13 residues in the CDR3. Trimming at V came to 3 bases and at J to 7 bases, leaving 3 bases not matched to a gene. CDR1 is LNHDA and CDR2 is SQIVND in the germline V gene (reference sequence).

The chain links TRBV27 to TRBJ2-7; D is perhaps TRBD2 (6 bases). The V gene lost 2 bases and the J gene lost 4 bases, with 9 bases spanning the gap. This CDR3 has 13 amino acids. The V gene's germline CDR1 is MNHEY and CDR2 SMNVEV (reference sequence). The CDR3: CASSLRESYEQYF. For the CDR3, the DNA is TGTGCCAGCAGTTTACGGGAGTCATACGAGCAGTACTTC.

For the CDR3, the DNA is TGCGCCAGCAGCCCAAAACTGACAGGAACAGGATTATACAATGAGCAGTTCTTC. Residues: CASSPKLTGTGLYNEQFF. The J gene is TRBJ2-1, the V gene TRBV4-1, with D tentatively TRBD1 (6 bases). Germline values: CDR1 MGHRA, CDR2 YSYEKL. V was cut by 4 bases and J by 4 bases, with 23 bases left in between. The CDR3 runs 18 residues.

The rearrangement links TRBV7-2 to TRBJ1-5; the D gene is possibly TRBD1 (5 bases). This CDR3 is 18 amino acids long. Trimming pared 0 bases from V and 2 bases from J, leaving 17 bases between. Germline V gene sequence: CDR1 SGHTA, CDR2 FQGNSA. CDR3 loop: CASSLAGTLPRGNQPQHF. The CDR3 DNA sequence: TGTGCCAGCAGCTTAGCAGGGACTCTCCCTAGGGGCAATCAGCCCCAGCATTTT.

This clone has a handful of counts. The genes are TRBV7-2 and TRBJ2-7; 10 positions agree with TRBD2. This CDR3 is 17 amino acids long. Trimming cost V 7 bases and J 3 bases; bases outside gene matches: 15. CDR1 and CDR2 (germline): SGHTA, FQGNSA. Written as DNA, the CDR3 is TGTGCCAGCACCATACAAAGCGGGAGGGAAATTCTCTACGAGCAGTACTTC. Translation gives CASTIQSGREILYEQYF.

The chain employs TRBV4-1 and TRBJ2-5; 7 nucleotides agree with TRBD1. Germline V gives CDR1 MGHRA, CDR2 YSYEKL. This CDR3 has 15 amino acids. V was pared by 6 bases and J by 4 bases, with 11 bases of the junction left unmatched. CDR3 sequence reads: CASRQQGSALETQYF. The CDR3 region has the DNA TGCGCCAGCAGACAACAGGGGTCCGCTTTAGAGACCCAGTACTTC.

The chain recombines TRBV2 with TRBJ2-5, with TRBD2 identical over 15 bases. The CDR3 covers 16 residues. Trimming cost V 7 bases and J 1 base; bases outside gene matches: 4. CDR1 SNHLY and CDR2 FYNNEI come from the germline V gene. The CDR3 bases are TGTGCCAGCACTCCGGGACTAGCGGGAGGCCAAGAGACCCAGTACTTC. Its translation: CASTPGLAGGQETQYF.

This chain connects TRBV19 to TRBJ2-1; 7 nucleotides match TRBD1. CDR1 LNHDA and CDR2 SQIVND come from the germline V gene (reference sequence). The CDR3 loop spans 13 amino acids. The J segment lost 4 bases and the V segment lost 7 bases, leaving 4 bases of the junction unmatched. Here the CDR3 DNA reads TGTGCCAGTACGACAGGGTATTACAATGAGCAGTTCTTC. The encoded protein is CASTTGYYNEQFF.

This rearrangement joins TRBV7-6 to TRBJ2-2; 9 bases map to TRBD1. Per germline, CDR1 SGHVS and CDR2 FNYEAQ. Trimming removed 5 bases from V and 5 bases from J; junction bases left unmatched: 6. The CDR3 runs to 15 residues. The CDR3 DNA reads as TGTGCCAGCAGCCAACTACAGGGGGCGACCGGGGAGCTGTTTTTT. Translating it yields CASSQLQGATGELFF.

The rearrangement uses TRBV10-3 and TRBJ1-4, with no clear D. Deletions cut 8 bases from V and 2 bases from J, with 12 bases between. Germline V gene data show CDR1 as ENHRY and CDR2 as SYGVKD. This CDR3 is 14 amino acids long. CDR3 protein: CAIGEFSTNEKLFF. The CDR3, as DNA: TGTGCCATCGGAGAGTTCTCCACTAATGAAAAACTGTTTTTT.

This clone was picked up a small number of times. The rearrangement links TRBV7-2 to TRBJ2-1; 9 bases fit TRBD1. This CDR3 region has 15 residues. The germline V gene encodes CDR1 SGHTA and CDR2 FQGNSA. After removal of 7 bases from V and 2 bases from J, the junction contained 6 bases not matched to a gene. CDR3 region: CASTIDRGTYNEQFF. The DNA of the CDR3 is TGTGCCAGCACCATCGACAGGGGGACCTACAATGAGCAGTTCTTC.